The sample holds one count of the clone carrying this T cell receptor (beta chain). This sample was taken from a study of shared clonotypes between healthy human individuals. Sequencing used immunoSEQ multiplex PCR; TCRdb keeps in-frame clones, though not all of them. Here the sample spans 2 million to 2.5 million clones, under 95% being singletons. The source of this sequence is a man aged 18 to 30 in good health. Some clones in this sample may be carry-over from other donors' samples. The sample consisted of naive CD4+ T cells from PBMCs. Subset denoted: CD45RA+ positively selected.

CDR3 in DNA: TGTGCCAGCTCACCACCGAGCCCGGGAAGGCATGGCTACACCTTC. Encoded protein: CASSPPSPGRHGYTF. The chain has TRBV18 and TRBJ1-2; unclear D gene. The CDR3 is 15 amino acids. V was clipped by 0 bases and J by 6 bases, with 14 bases between them. Germline lookup yields CDR1 KGHSH and CDR2 LQKENI.